This T cell receptor beta chain originates from a study of T cells in Graves' hyperthyroidism and ophthalmopathy. Researchers took RNA transcripts and amplified the TCR beta CDR3 regions from them. During a first-round RT-PCR of the TCR CDR3, the HTBI primer set was used. One entry per CDR3 protein, called by TCRdb with MiXCR from the multiplex PCR reads. This sample has 400,000 to 500,000 distinct CDR3 sequences, with about an eighth found just once. The germline CDR1 and CDR2 sequences are KGHSH and LQKENI. There are 15 residues in the CDR3. Between the trimmed V and J ends, which lost 2 bases and 1 base, there was a span of 8 bases. This clonotype has ten or more counts.

The sequence was collected from a young woman with Graves' hyperthyroidism. Sequences were obtained from blood. The rearrangement links TRBV18 to TRBJ2-2; no clear D. The CDR3 sequence: CASSPIPLNTGELFF. The CDR3 DNA follows: TGTGCCAGCTCACCAATACCGCTGAACACCGGGGAGCTGTTTTTT.